The TCR beta chain under discussion was sequenced for a study of cytomegalovirus exposure and HLA in healthy donors (dated by TCRdb to about 2017). General notes on the study: An earlier analysis of roughly 570 of the donors reported under 300 Gb of sequence data and 117 million unique TCR beta sequences obtained from 180 million or so T cells. In a later genetic analysis, genome-wide SNP genotypes for about 65% of the 666 donors were used, and that subset was treated as a discovery cohort. A later analysis re-examined previously published TCR beta repertoires from roughly 720 donors and added high-resolution HLA genotyping to investigate patterns of TCR occurrence. To predict cytomegalovirus infection status, the study combined high-throughput TCR immunosequencing, statistical association of individual TCRs with disease status, and machine learning. The study profiled the T cell repertoires of 666 subjects by immunosequencing and related them to cytomegalovirus serostatus. Every repertoire in the discovery cohort had been generated on one and the same sequencing platform. Rather than drawing on any new phenotypic data, the later analysis identified candidate immune exposures from TCR beta sequences and the way those sequences occurred across donors. The study was designed to test whether signatures of past pathogen exposure could be identified by cataloging public T cell receptors. Across about 370 genotyped donors of the cohort, an average of about 220,000 unique TCR beta nucleotide sequences per donor were sequenced, and roughly 20% of those sequences were non-productive. An early release covering roughly 580 HLA-typed donors comprised about 320 gigabases of sequencing data and 65 million to 100 million unique TCR sequences. HLA typing included class I and class II loci at four-digit resolution. About five DR-DQ haplotypes were handled as single units for association and clustering because linkage in the cohort was strong. Along with the 666-subject first cohort, a separate validation cohort of over a hundred different subjects was used. The number of typed donors differed by locus: about 629-630 for A, B, C, DRB1 and DQB1; 500 to 550 for DQA1; 606 for DPA1; and around 450 for DPB1. An earlier analysis of roughly 580 of the donors used high-throughput TCR beta sequencing to judge whether each TCR beta V gene segment behaved as functional or pseudogenic. Donor age, sex, ethnicity and CMV serostatus were compiled together with the repertoire data. The genetic ancestry cluster associated with self-reported Caucasian donors included roughly four fifths of the 300 to 450 genotyped donors.

What the study reported, not specific to this receptor: Broadly in line with IMGT annotations, most TCR beta V segments showed up in productive rearrangements about 87% or about 30% of the time in an earlier analysis of under 700 of the donors. Most CMV-associated TCR beta chains appeared to be HLA-restricted in a later analysis, and the HLA associations seemed to be driven largely by CMV exposure. Specific HLA alleles were associated with 18,000 or so TCR beta sequences at a false discovery rate of 0.05 in a later analysis. The presence/absence analyses assumed that sequencing depth was roughly uniform across donors, and that assumption may not be true. The study gave a list of over 150 TCR beta chains associated with cytomegalovirus. In vitro tests confirmed that a few of the cytomegalovirus-associated TCR beta chains recognize cytomegalovirus antigens. HLA typing was unavailable for some donors at each locus, so association tests used only the typed subset. When HLA alleles, especially DR and DQ, strongly co-occurred, TCR associations were difficult to assign to individual alleles. An association between a missense DCLRE1C variant and V-gene and J-gene trimming of TCR beta chains was found in a later genetic analysis and replicated in an independent cohort. The 87-base-pair reads could not distinguish some IMGT-functional V segments, including TRBV6-2 and TRBV6-3, so those segments were excluded. Only TCR beta chains were sequenced in this cohort, and the absence of alpha or paired-chain data limited detectable features. The only immune exposure information available for the cohort was CMV serostatus. Linkage disequilibrium might explain the correlated functional status among segregating V segments, but an unknown experimental factor could not be excluded. Compared with equally common non-associated chains, HLA-associated TCR beta chains in a later analysis were more clonally expanded and had lower generation probabilities. Because counts were too low, approximately 15 rarely observed V segments, including chromosome 9 orphons, were excluded from the earlier analysis of some 540 of the donors. A later analysis reported that several top co-occurrence clusters appeared linked to parvovirus B19, influenza, CMV and Epstein-Barr virus. A further reported finding was that TCR beta sequences accurately predicted the HLA-A and HLA-B alleles for most subjects in the first cohort. A group of highly shared sequence variants was considered likely to be a technical artifact of the sequencing pipeline. A later genetic analysis reported fewer N-insertions in productive TCRs among donors in an Asian-associated ancestry cluster than the roughly 700-donor mean. According to a later analysis, TCR association rates differed among HLA loci, with DRB1 alleles showing the most associated TCRs and HLA-C alleles showing the fewest. The classifier was reported to diagnose cytomegalovirus status with high specificity and sensitivity in both the original cohort and the validation cohort. Most TCR sequences were seen in very few donors, while some public TCRs were found in many individuals. It was suggested by the authors that the approach could potentially be generalized to other disease states and immunological phenotypes.

As regards this clone: Its recognized antigen is unknown. Per-base qualities were not stored, and no clone one base away is much larger.

Library preparation was by the immunoSEQ multiplex PCR assay. For the multiplex PCR, a mixture combining 60 forward primers for TCR Vbeta segments and 13 reverse primers for TCR Jbeta segments was used. A multiplex PCR assay on genomic DNA amplified the CDR3 region of rearranged TCR beta genes. The Illumina HiSeq System was used to sequence the amplified TCR beta libraries as 87-base-pair reads. Per the source publication's procedure: A later analysis tallied tens of millions of unique TCR beta chains across the 666 repertoires, and around 9.9 million of those chains were shared by two or more donors. Raw reads were error-corrected and collapsed into unique sequences with a nearest-neighbor algorithm that merged closely related sequences to remove PCR and sequencing errors. Alignment of CDR3 sequences to IMGT reference sequences was used to assign V, D and J gene segments. For a sequence to be retained, a match of at least six nucleotides to both a V gene segment and a J gene segment was required. A rearrangement was called productive if the CDR3 had no stop codons and remained in frame with V and J, and every other rearrangement was called non-productive. CDR3 was defined according to IMGT convention as the region running from the second conserved V-encoded cysteine to the conserved J-encoded phenylalanine. In an earlier analysis of 587 of the donors, sequences lacking an unambiguous match to a single V gene segment were excluded. An earlier analysis of almost 600 of the donors classified V segments as functional when productive rearrangements were above 56.7% and as segregating when the standard deviation between donors was above 5%. A statistical classification framework was built for diagnosing cytomegalovirus status from the catalog of TCR beta chain sequences. In a later analysis, TCR nucleotide sequences were compared against IMGT/GENE-DB human TR gene sequences so that V and J genes could be assigned. A later analysis assigned CDR3 sequences and most-parsimonious VDJ recombination scenarios with the TCRdist pipeline. A later analysis defined each TCR beta chain by its CDR3 amino acid sequence plus V-gene family, and excluded reads lacking a unique V-gene family. A later analysis removed 550 to 700 highly shared, low-generation-probability nucleotide sequences to deal with suspected cross-contamination and a sequencing artifact. In a later analysis, a clonal expansion index was calculated for each public chain from normalized within-repertoire ranks of inferred template counts. A later analysis computed generation probabilities with a VDJ recombination model fitted to out-of-frame rearrangements, and checked the results against IGoR. A later analysis scored TCR-TCR, TCR-HLA and TCR-CMV co-occurrence with hypergeometric tests, applying a repertoire-size bias correction to TCR pairs. False discovery rates were estimated in a later analysis by permuting HLA or CMV assignments 20 times. In a later analysis, co-occurring TCRs were grouped using DBSCAN, and TCRdist sequence similarity was added for clustering within HLA-allele-positive subsets. Repertoires with fewer than 30,000 or more than 120,000 public chains, plus five repertoires with anomalous nucleotide sharing, were excluded from co-occurrence clustering. This is the immuneACCESS table as TCRdb keeps it, with only in-frame sequences that have V and J called. A part of the clones is gone; compared with another copy, unresolved V genes explain less than half, and the rest is unexplained. The DNA gave D and trimming, while V, J and clone size come from that table. This sample holds under 250,000 clones; around 82% were observed only once. The ten largest make up about 2.7% of the sample.

Per the germline V gene, LGHNA is the CDR1 and YNFKEQ is the CDR2. There are 16 amino acids in the CDR3, from cysteine to phenylalanine inclusive. The CDR3 DNA has 48 bases and is translated from base 1. At the junction V is shortened by 0 bases and J by 5 bases, with 16 bases in between. The cohort consisted of hundreds of healthy bone marrow donors. At the time of sampling, all cohort members were nominally healthy, though unrecorded immune exposures were likely present. The donor tested CMV seronegative and was one of the 352 seronegative cohort members. A peripheral blood sample was collected from each donor, and TCR beta sequencing was performed on peripheral blood mononuclear cells. Genomic DNA was extracted from the blood cell samples with the Qiagen DNeasy Blood Extraction Kit.

The receptor chain draws on TRBV4-2 and TRBJ1-2; the D gene is perhaps TRBD1, on 5 matching bases. The sequence was collected from a woman in her 30s in good health and CMV-seronegative. Sample: PBMCs. The CDR3: CASSQDRLGARYGYTF. The base sequence is TGTGCCAGCAGCCAAGATCGTCTAGGGGCGCGGTATGGCTACACCTTC.